This TCR beta chain was observed in a study of tumor and adjacent non-tumor tissue in lung cancer. Overall study: The cohort had roughly 12 adenocarcinoma, a couple of squamous cell and 1 small cell patients. General study results and limits: Higher tumor TCR diversity was associated with shorter survival. Tumor repertoires had a smaller top 100 clone share than normal lung.

Per germline, CDR1 DFQATT and CDR2 SNEGSKA (reference sequence). The length of the CDR3 is 15 residues. TCRbeta libraries were built with three rounds of nested PCR, modified from ARM-PCR. TCRdb re-called the multiplex PCR reads through MiXCR, storing one row per CDR3 protein. The sample carries 200,000 to 250,000 distinct CDR3 sequences, approximately 74% recorded once. About this clonotype itself: Antigen: not known. This may arise from a read error, as a much more abundant clone is one base away.

The template was RNA from unsorted bulk tissue. The clonotype was recovered from a man between 60 and 70 years old with non-small cell lung cancer. Specimen: lung tumor tissue. This chain links TRBV20-1 with TRBJ1-5; TRBD1 matches 7 bases. CDR3 sequence: CSTRRQGVSNQPQHF. CDR3 coding DNA: TGCAGTACTAGACGACAGGGTGTTAGCAATCAGCCCCAGCATTTT.